Sequencing of this T cell receptor (beta chain) was carried out in a study of patients and donors after allogeneic stem cell transplantation. A single count supports this clonotype. The J segment lost 5 bases and the V segment lost 7 bases, leaving 5 bases of the junction unmatched. This CDR3 comprises 14 residues. Germline V gene sequence: CDR1 MNHNS, CDR2 SASEGT. TCRdb independently ran MiXCR on the RT-PCR reads; one entry per CDR3 protein. The table includes fewer than 250,000 distinct CDR3 sequences, less than 15% detected once. Material for sequencing was blood, either unsorted or a sorted T cell fraction (not recorded which). The chain is built from TRBV6-1 and TRBJ1-6; 7 nucleotides agree with TRBD1. The receptor comes from a human donor who was either an allogeneic HSCT recipient or a stem cell or donor lymphocyte infusion donor (not recorded which). It is not recorded whose cells these are; they may come from a transplant donor. The CDR3 loop reads CASKTGAHNSPLHF. The CDR3 DNA reads TGTGCCAGCAAAACAGGGGCTCATAATTCACCCCTCCACTTT.